This TCR beta chain is from a study of graft-versus-host responses after intestinal transplantation. Study-level background: Every one of the recipients received anti-thymocyte globulin induction and afterwards took tacrolimus and steroids for around 3 years.

Comments on this clone: Its antigen is undetermined.

Assay used: immunoSEQ multiplex PCR; TCRdb lists only in-frame clones, some missing. The table has 45,000 to 55,000 clones, about 93% seen once. Trimming left V 0 bases short and J 8 bases short, with 7 bases between. Germline CDR1 is MGHRA and CDR2 is YSYEKL. There are 12 residues in the CDR3. Whole-study findings and limits: Present in recipient marrow, GvH clones included some that appeared first in ileum or blood. Subjects displaying graft-donor T cell macrochimerism possessed elevated graft-versus-host to host-versus-graft clonal ratios inside allografts.

The V call is TRBV4-1, the J call TRBJ1-2; D gene ambiguous. Sample: PBMCs, taken around 800 days after a first intestinal transplant, on the day of a second. This sequence was found in a human patient who received an intestinal transplant, so some T cells may come from the graft donor. The CDR3 DNA sequence: TGCGCCAGCAGCCAAGATGGCGGGGGCTACACCTTC. Translation gives CASSQDGGGYTF.